One sample yielded the 5 T cell receptor beta chains listed below, sequenced in a study of identical twins. TCRdb reanalysed the 5' RACE reads using MiXCR and keeps one entry per CDR3 protein. The data show 500,000 to 650,000 distinct CDR3 sequences, under 8.5% seen once. The sample also formed part of further work on yellow fever vaccine responses in identical twins.

The sample taken for sequencing was PBMCs. The receptors shown here come from a woman between 18 and 29 years old in good health.

This clonotype was detected many times. The chain is built from TRBV5-1 and TRBJ2-2, with no clear D. CDR1 is SGHRS and CDR2 is YFSETQ in the germline V gene. V shed 2 bases and J shed 0 bases, with 5 bases lying between them. The CDR3 is 14 residues long. The CDR3 here is CASSLNANTGELFF. CDR3 sequence (DNA): TGCGCCAGCAGCTTAAACGCGAACACCGGGGAGCTGTTTTTT.

This clonotype appeared once. This chain connects TRBV29-1 to TRBJ1-1; D gene unclear. The CDR3 covers 11 residues. Germline CDR1 SQVTM, CDR2 ANQGSEA. Trimming removed 4 bases from V and 8 bases from J, with 11 bases in between. The CDR3 region is CSVGTVREAFF. The DNA of the CDR3 is TGCAGCGTTGGGACCGTCCGGGAAGCTTTCTTT.

This clonotype is a singleton in its sample. The chain has TRBV4-2 and TRBJ2-7; D not resolved. The CDR3 covers 13 residues. Germline lookup yields CDR1 LGHNA and CDR2 YNFKEQ. Trimming removed 1 base from V and 2 bases from J, with 6 bases in between. CDR3 in DNA: TGTGCCAGCAGCCAAGCGGAACCCTACGAGCAGTACTTC. Protein product: CASSQAEPYEQYF.

This clonotype was seen ten or more times. This sequence joins TRBV20-1 and TRBJ1-4; TRBD1 matches at 9 bases. This CDR3 comprises 15 residues. V lost 5 bases, J lost 10 bases, and 14 bases stayed unmatched. Germline V gene sequence: CDR1 DFQATT, CDR2 SNEGSKA (reference sequence). The CDR3 reads CSAGTGDRVFGKLFF. The CDR3 DNA sequence: TGCAGTGCTGGGACCGGGGACAGGGTCTTTGGAAAACTGTTTTTT.

The V gene is TRBV29-1, the J gene TRBJ2-5; D call uncertain. The CDR3 length is 13 residues. CDR1 SQVTM and CDR2 ANQGSEA come from the germline V gene. V lost 4 bases to trimming and J lost 5 bases, with 14 bases between them. The CDR3 nucleotides are TGCAGCGTTGCTCGTTCTAGATCTGAGACCCAGTACTTC. Translating gives CSVARSRSETQYF.